Following are 14 T cell receptor beta chains from one sample sequenced in a study of OX40 agonist ivuxolimab in advanced cancers. Only in-frame clones appear in the TCRdb table, and some are missing; sequencing was by immunoSEQ multiplex PCR. Of 53,000 or so clones listed, around 86% are singletons. Here the sequenced sample was CD4+ or CD8+ T cells sorted from blood, taken in a trial of the OX40 agonist ivuxolimab. These receptors all come from an adult with an advanced solid tumor such as melanoma, head and neck, liver or kidney cancer.

V usage is TRBV7-2 and J usage is TRBJ2-3; D is perhaps TRBD2 (6 bases). Germline V gene data show CDR1 as SGHTA and CDR2 as FQGNSA. The ends were cut back, 11 bases at V and 0 bases at J, with 18 bases in the middle. This CDR3 spans 15 amino acids. The CDR3 DNA reads TGTGCCTGCGTGGGTTTAGCGGCTAGCACAGATACGCAGTATTTT. Translating gives CACVGLAASTDTQYF. The whole variable domain, remainder taken from reference TRBV7-2 and TRBJ2-3, is GAGVSQSPSNKVTEKGKDVELRCDPISGHTALYWYRQSLGQGLEFLIYFQGNSAPDKSGLPSDRFSAERTGGSVSTLTIQRTQQEDSAVYLCACVGLAASTDTQYFGPGTRLTVL.

The V gene is TRBV2, the J gene TRBJ1-1; possible D gene TRBD1, 6 bases. The CDR3 covers 14 residues. Germline assignment: CDR1 SNHLY and CDR2 FYNNEI. Trimming removed 3 bases from V and 4 bases from J, with 12 bases in between. CDR3 nucleotides: TGTGCCAGCAGTGACGTACAGGGTGGCACTGAAGCTTTCTTT. Translating it yields CASSDVQGGTEAFF.

The chain employs TRBV5-6 and TRBJ2-7; 9 nucleotides line up with TRBD2. CDR3 size: 16 residues. Germline loops: CDR1 SGHDT, CDR2 YYEEEE. V was pared by 1 base and J by 2 bases, with 7 bases of the junction left unmatched. The CDR3 reads CASSLFSGRTTYEQYF. The CDR3 DNA reads as TGTGCCAGCAGCTTGTTTAGCGGGAGAACCACCTACGAGCAGTACTTC.

The chain is built from TRBV11-1 and TRBJ2-1, with TRBD2 as a possible D gene (6 bases). Per germline, CDR1 SGHAT and CDR2 FQDESV (reference sequence). The CDR3 is made up of 16 amino acids. V was pared by 5 bases and J by 3 bases, with 17 bases between. The CDR3 DNA follows: TGTGCCAGCAGCCCTCTCCGGGGGAGATACTACAATGAGCAGTTCTTC. Encoded protein: CASSPLRGRYYNEQFF.

The chain has TRBV7-2 and TRBJ1-2; 7 bases line up with TRBD1. The CDR3 consists of 14 residues. V shed 2 bases and J 5 bases; nucleotides not matched to a gene: 5. Germline values: CDR1 SGHTA, CDR2 FQGNSA. CDR3 sequence: CASSLNAGGYGYTF. In nucleotides, the CDR3 is TGTGCCAGCAGCTTAAATGCAGGGGGGTATGGCTACACCTTC.

This chain uses TRBV6-1 with TRBJ1-5; D gene uncertain. The CDR3 contains 16 residues. V shed 3 bases and J shed 4 bases, with 16 bases lying between them. The germline V gene encodes CDR1 MNHNS and CDR2 SASEGT. The chain's CDR3 is CASSEERQAGNQPQHF. The CDR3, as DNA: TGTGCCAGCAGTGAGGAGCGGCAGGCTGGAAATCAGCCCCAGCATTTT.

The genes are TRBV6-1 and TRBJ1-4; 7 bases are a match to TRBD1. The CDR3 contains 15 residues. Germline assignment: CDR1 MNHNS and CDR2 SASEGT. V lost 5 bases and J lost 3; bases outside the gene matches: 6. CDR3 sequence (DNA): TGTGCCAGCAGTCCGACAGGGACGGCTAATGAAAAACTGTTTTTT. This sequence encodes CASSPTGTANEKLFF.

V is TRBV18 and J is TRBJ1-5; TRBD1 matches 7 bases. Trimming took 2 bases from V and 7 from J; bases not matched to a gene: 8. The CDR3 has 15 residues. CDR1 KGHSH and CDR2 LQKENI come from the germline V gene. DNA for the CDR3: TGTGCCAGCTCACCAACGACAGGGAGAGACCAGCCCCAGCATTTT. Translation: CASSPTTGRDQPQHF.

This chain uses TRBV4-1 with TRBJ1-5; 7 bases map to TRBD1. CDR3 size: 15 residues. CDR1 is MGHRA, CDR2 YSYEKL, per germline. V shed 0 bases, J shed 4 bases, and the junction held 3 bases outside the gene matches. In nucleotides, the CDR3 is TGCGCCAGCAGCCAAGATCCGACAGGGAATCAGCCCCAGCATTTT. Encoded protein: CASSQDPTGNQPQHF.

The rearrangement joins TRBV28 to TRBJ1-6, with 7 bases matching TRBD1. V was clipped by 3 bases and J by 0 bases; unmatched bases: 8. CDR1 and CDR2 (germline): MDHEN, SYDVKM. The length of the CDR3 is 18 residues. CDR3 DNA sequence: TGTGCCAGCAGTTTTGGGACAGAGTTTAGCTCCTATAATTCACCCCTCCACTTT. Its translation is CASSFGTEFSSYNSPLHF.

This sequence joins TRBV5-1 and TRBJ2-2, with TRBD2 identical over 8 bases. With 4 bases clipped from V and 7 bases from J, the junction kept 12 bases outside the gene matches. This CDR3 is 16 amino acids long. The V gene's germline CDR1 is SGHRS and CDR2 YFSETQ. DNA of the CDR3: TGCGCCAGCAGCATCGGGACGCCCGGGGGGGGCGGGGAGCTGTTTTTT. Protein product: CASSIGTPGGGGELFF.

The DNA of the CDR3 is TGTGCCAGCAGCCCTTCGGACAGGATGGGGGAGACCCAGTACTTC. The encoded protein is CASSPSDRMGETQYF. The chain carries TRBV7-8 and TRBJ2-5; 7 bases are shared with TRBD1. The J segment lost 5 bases and the V segment lost 5 bases, leaving 11 bases of the junction unmatched. The CDR3 sequence is 15 residues long. Per germline, CDR1 SGHVS and CDR2 FQNEAQ.

This chain uses TRBV29-1 with TRBJ1-1; a possible D gene is TRBD1 (5 bases). V shed 7 bases and J shed 0 bases, with 12 bases lying between them. Per the germline V gene, CDR1 is SQVTM and CDR2 is ANQGSEA. The CDR3 loop spans 13 amino acids. CDR3 in DNA: TGCAGCGGTAAACCGGGACTGAACACTGAAGCTTTCTTT. Amino acids: CSGKPGLNTEAFF.

This clone was found a few times. The chain uses TRBV5-1 and TRBJ1-1, with 8 bases lining up with TRBD1. Germline loops: CDR1 SGHRS, CDR2 YFSETQ. Trimming at V came to 4 bases and at J to 5 bases, leaving 13 bases not matched to a gene. CDR3 length equals 16 residues. For the CDR3, the DNA is TGCGCCAGCAGCCTGGGACAGGAGGGTGGTAGGACTGAAGCTTTCTTT. Its protein product is CASSLGQEGGRTEAFF.